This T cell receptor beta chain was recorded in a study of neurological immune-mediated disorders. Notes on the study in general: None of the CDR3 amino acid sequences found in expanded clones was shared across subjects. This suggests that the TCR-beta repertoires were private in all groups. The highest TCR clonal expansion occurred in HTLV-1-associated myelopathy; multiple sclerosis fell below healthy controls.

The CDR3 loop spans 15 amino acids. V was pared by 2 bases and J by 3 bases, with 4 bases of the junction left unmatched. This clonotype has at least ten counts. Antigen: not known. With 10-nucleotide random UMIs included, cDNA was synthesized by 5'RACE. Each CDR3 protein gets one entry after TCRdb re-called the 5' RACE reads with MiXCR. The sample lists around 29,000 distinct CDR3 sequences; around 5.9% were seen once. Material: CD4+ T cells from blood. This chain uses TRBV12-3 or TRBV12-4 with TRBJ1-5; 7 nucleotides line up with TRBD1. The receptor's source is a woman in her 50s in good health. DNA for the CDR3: TGTGCCAGCAGTTTACGACAGGGAGACAATCAGCCCCAGCATTTT. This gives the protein CASSLRQGDNQPQHF.